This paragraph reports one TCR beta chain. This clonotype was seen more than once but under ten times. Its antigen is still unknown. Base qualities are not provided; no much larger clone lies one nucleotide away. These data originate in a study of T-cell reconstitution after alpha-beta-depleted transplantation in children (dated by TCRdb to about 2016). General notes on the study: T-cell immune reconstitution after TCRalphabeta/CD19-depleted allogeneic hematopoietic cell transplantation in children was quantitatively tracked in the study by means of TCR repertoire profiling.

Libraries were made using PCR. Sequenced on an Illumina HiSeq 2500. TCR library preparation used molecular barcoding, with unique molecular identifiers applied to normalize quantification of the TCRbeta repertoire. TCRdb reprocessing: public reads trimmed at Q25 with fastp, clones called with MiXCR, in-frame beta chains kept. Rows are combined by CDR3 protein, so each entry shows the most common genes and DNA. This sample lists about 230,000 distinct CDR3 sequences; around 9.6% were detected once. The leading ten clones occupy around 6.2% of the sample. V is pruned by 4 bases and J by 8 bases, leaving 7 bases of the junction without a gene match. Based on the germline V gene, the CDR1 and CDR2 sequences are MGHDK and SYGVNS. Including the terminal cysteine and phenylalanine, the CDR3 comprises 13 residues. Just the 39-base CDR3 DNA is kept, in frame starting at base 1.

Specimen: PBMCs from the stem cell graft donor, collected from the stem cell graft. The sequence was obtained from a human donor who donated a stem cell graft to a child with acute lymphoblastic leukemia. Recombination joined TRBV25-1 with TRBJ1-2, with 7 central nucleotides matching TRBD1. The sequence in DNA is TGTGCCAGCAGTGGTGACAGGGTTTCCGGCTACACCTTC. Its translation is CASSGDRVSGYTF.